This record covers a single T cell receptor (beta chain). The data are from a study of T-cell memory formation after mild COVID-19. Using its own MiXCR run on the 5' RACE reads, TCRdb lists one record per CDR3 protein. The sample carries fewer than 400,000 distinct CDR3 sequences, approximately 15% recorded once. With 6 bases clipped from V and 5 bases from J, the junction kept 7 bases outside the gene matches. Germline V gene data show CDR1 as MNHNS and CDR2 as SASEGT. The CDR3 spans 15 residues. Sequencing used PBMCs or a T cell subset sorted from them (not recorded which). This clonotype was obtained from a man between 18 and 35 years old who had mild COVID-19 (a few samples of this study predate the infection). Cell type and time point are not known. The V call is TRBV6-1, the J call TRBJ2-2; TRBD1 matches at 9 bases. The CDR3 nucleotides read TGTGCCAGCAGGACGGGACAGGGAAGAACCGGGGAGCTGTTTTTT. Protein product: CASRTGQGRTGELFF.